Listed below are T cell receptor beta chains from one sample, sequenced in a study of T cell changes during pregnancy in multiple sclerosis. Repertoires were generated with immunoSEQ multiplex PCR, while TCRdb's copy carries only in-frame clones and drops some. The sample has over 25,000 clones, about 88% seen once; the top ten hold less than 10%. The specimen comprised CD8+ T cells from peripheral blood mononuclear cells, sampled in the second trimester of pregnancy. Source of these receptors: a female donor with multiple sclerosis, enrolled in a pregnancy study. Both conserved end residues are part of each CDR3. D genes are given only for firm matches. A row's size may be missing; if present it is once, few, many or a size class.

TRBJ2-7	13	NA	TRBV13	NA	TGTGCCAGCAGCCACCGAACAGCCTACGAGCAGTACTTC	CASSHRTAYEQYF
TRBJ2-3	14	NA	TRBV7-3	TRBD2	TGTGCCAGCAGCCTGGTGGGGGGGGCAGATACGCAGTATTTT	CASSLVGGADTQYF
TRBJ2-7	15	NA	TRBV27	TRBD2	TGTGCCAGCAGACTAGGGACTAGCAGTCACTACGAGCAGTACTTC	CASRLGTSSHYEQYF
TRBJ1-1	15	NA	TRBV28	TRBD1	TGTGCCAGCAAGGTGGCAGGGGGCGAATCGGGTGAAGCTTTCTTT	CASKVAGGESGEAFF
TRBJ2-7	13	NA	TRBV2	TRBD2	TGTGCCAAGGGCCTAGCGGGGGCCGACGAGCAGTACTTC	CAKGLAGADEQYF
TRBJ1-4	11	NA	TRBV5-6	NA	TGTGCCAGCAGCCTGAATGAAAAACTGTTTTTT	CASSLNEKLFF
TRBJ1-1	13	NA	TRBV10-3	NA	TGTGCCATCAGTGATGGGGCGGACCTACAAGCTTTCTTT	CAISDGADLQAFF
TRBJ1-2	15	NA	TRBV25-1	NA	TGTGCCAGCAGCCAGAAGGTTGCAGGGACTCATGGCTACACCTTC	CASSQKVAGTHGYTF
TRBJ1-3	14	NA	TRBV11-2	NA	TGTGCCAGCAGCTTAACAGGCTCTGGAAACACCATATATTTT	CASSLTGSGNTIYF
TRBJ2-3	17	NA	TRBV9	TRBD2	TGTGCCAGCAGCGTAGCTACTTTAGCGGGGTATGCAGATACGCAGTATTTT	CASSVATLAGYADTQYF
TRBJ2-3	15	NA	TRBV5-1	NA	TGCGCCAGCAGCTTGGAGGGGGGGGGCACAGATACGCAGTATTTT	CASSLEGGGTDTQYF
TRBJ2-7	14	NA	TRBV5-6	NA	TGTGCCAGCAGCTTGGCCGACAGGTTTTACGAGCAGTACTTC	CASSLADRFYEQYF
TRBJ1-5	16	once	TRBV4-1	NA	TGCGCCAGCAGCCAAGAGCCGACAGTTAGCAATCAGCCCCAGCATTTT	CASSQEPTVSNQPQHF
TRBJ1-4	13	NA	TRBV7-9	NA	TGTGCCAGCACCAGCGGGGGGGCTGGAAAACTGTTTTTT	CASTSGGAGKLFF
TRBJ2-3	12	NA	TRBV2	NA	TGTGCCAGCAGCAACTCGGCAGATACGCAGTATTTT	CASSNSADTQYF
TRBJ2-7	14	NA	TRBV30	TRBD1	TGTGCCTGGAGTGTAGGACAGGGAGTCTACGAGCAGTACTTC	CAWSVGQGVYEQYF
TRBJ2-2	16	NA	TRBV9	NA	TGTGCCAGCAGCCCCAGGGGCGGGGGGAACACCGGGGAGCTGTTTTTT	CASSPRGGGNTGELFF
TRBJ2-3	15	NA	TRBV9	TRBD2	TGTGCCAGCAGCGTAGAAGCGGGGGGGCCGGATACGCAGTATTTT	CASSVEAGGPDTQYF
TRBJ1-2	17	NA	TRBV2	TRBD1	TGTGCCAGCAACCGTGCCCCGGGACAGGCTCCCAACTATGGCTACACCTTC	CASNRAPGQAPNYGYTF
TRBJ2-1	12	NA	TRBV2	TRBD1	TGTGCCAGCAGGGGGGACAGCTATGAGCAGTTCTTC	CASRGDSYEQFF
TRBJ2-1	16	NA	TRBV5-8	TRBD2	TGTGCCAGCAGCTTCCGGGACCGGGGGGTGCACAATGAGCAGTTCTTC	CASSFRDRGVHNEQFF
TRBJ2-3	16	NA	TRBV11-2	TRBD1	TGTGCCAGCAGCCCGGGGGTACAGGGGGGAGCCGATACGCAGTATTTT	CASSPGVQGGADTQYF
TRBJ1-2	14	NA	TRBV6-1	NA	TGTGCCAGCAGCCGCCCCCTGACGGAGTATGGCTACACCTTC	CASSRPLTEYGYTF
TRBJ1-6	14	NA	TRBV13	NA	TGTGCCAGCAGCTTATCACAGCATAATTCACCCCTCCACTTT	CASSLSQHNSPLHF
TRBJ1-3	16	NA	TRBV30	NA	TGTGCCTGGAGGACCTTATGGGAGGGCGTGAGAAACACCATATATTTT	CAWRTLWEGVRNTIYF
TRBJ2-2	16	NA	TRBV5-8	NA	TGTGCCAGCAGTCAAGGGGCACATCCGGGCACCGGGGAGCTGTTTTTT	CASSQGAHPGTGELFF
TRBJ1-6	15	NA	TRBV19	NA	TGTGCCAGTATCTGGGGCAGGGCGAGAGCTTCACCCCTCCACTTT	CASIWGRARASPLHF
TRBJ1-5	14	once	TRBV2	NA	TGTGCCAGCAGCCCCTCGAGGTTCAATCAGCCCCAGCATTTT	CASSPSRFNQPQHF
TRBJ2-2	13	NA	TRBV6-6	TRBD1	TGTGCCACCGACAGGGGTGACACCGGGGAGCTGTTTTTT	CATDRGDTGELFF
TRBJ1-6	13	many	TRBV6-6	NA	TGTGCCAGCAGTCGACAGGATTCTCCACCCCTCCACTTT	CASSRQDSPPLHF
TRBJ2-7	14	NA	TRBV27	TRBD1	TGTGCCAGCTCATCCCGGGACAGGGGTTACGAGCAGTACTTC	CASSSRDRGYEQYF
TRBJ1-3	13	NA	TRBV28	NA	TGTGCCAGCAGGGACAGCTCTGGAAACACCATATATTTT	CASRDSSGNTIYF
TRBJ2-5	13	NA	TRBV30	NA	TGTGCCTGGAGTCACAGGGCCCGAGAGACCCAGTACTTC	CAWSHRARETQYF
TRBJ1-5	15	NA	TRBV23-1	TRBD1	TGCGCCATTCGCCCCCGGACAGGGATTAGTCAGCCCCAGCATTTT	CAIRPRTGISQPQHF
TRBJ1-5	14	NA	TRBV2	NA	TGTGCCAGCAGTCTAGAGGATCGCAATCAGCCCCAGCATTTT	CASSLEDRNQPQHF
TRBJ1-1	14	once	TRBV7-6	NA	TGTGCCAGCAGCCGGCGGGGGAGGTTCGGTGAAGCTTTCTTT	CASSRRGRFGEAFF
TRBJ1-6	14	few	TRBV21-1	NA	TGTGCCAGCAGCAAAGGGACAGGGGGCTCACCCCTCCACTTT	CASSKGTGGSPLHF
TRBJ1-3	13	NA	TRBV15	NA	TGTGCCACCAGGGGGCTGGCTGGAAACACCATATATTTT	CATRGLAGNTIYF
TRBJ2-1	16	NA	TRBV18	TRBD2	TGTGCCAGCTCACCAGTCTACCTAGCGGGGGGTCGGGAGCAGTTCTTC	CASSPVYLAGGREQFF